This T cell receptor (beta chain) came from a study of blood T cell repertoires in COVID-19. Study background: The cDNA or gDNA used as material had been derived from T cells, B-cell-depleted T cells, or PBMCs.

V was clipped by 0 bases and J by 6 bases; unmatched bases: 10. The germline CDR1 and CDR2 sequences are SGHRS and YFSETQ. The CDR3 has 16 residues. This table comes from immunoSEQ multiplex PCR, and its TCRdb copy is limited to in-frame clones, with some not included. The data contain around 370,000 clones, approximately 90% of them singletons. Assignment of participants to cohorts was predicated upon participant-reported clinical history. This receptor was taken from a woman between 18 and 30 years old who had recovered from COVID-19. Source material: PBMCs or T cells enriched from blood (not recorded which). The chain carries TRBV5-1 and TRBJ2-7; TRBD2 agrees at 9 bases. The CDR3 nucleotides read TGCGCCAGCAGCTTGGTTAGCGGGGGCCCCTCTCGCGAGCAGTACTTC. Protein: CASSLVSGGPSREQYF. The entire variable domain, with the rest obtained from reference TRBV5-1 and TRBJ2-7, is as follows: KAGVTQTPRYLIKTRGQQVTLSCSPISGHRSVSWYQQTPGQGLQFLFEYFSETQRNKGNFPGRFSGRQFSNSRSEMNVSTLELGDSALYLCASSLVSGGPSREQYFGPGTRLTVT.